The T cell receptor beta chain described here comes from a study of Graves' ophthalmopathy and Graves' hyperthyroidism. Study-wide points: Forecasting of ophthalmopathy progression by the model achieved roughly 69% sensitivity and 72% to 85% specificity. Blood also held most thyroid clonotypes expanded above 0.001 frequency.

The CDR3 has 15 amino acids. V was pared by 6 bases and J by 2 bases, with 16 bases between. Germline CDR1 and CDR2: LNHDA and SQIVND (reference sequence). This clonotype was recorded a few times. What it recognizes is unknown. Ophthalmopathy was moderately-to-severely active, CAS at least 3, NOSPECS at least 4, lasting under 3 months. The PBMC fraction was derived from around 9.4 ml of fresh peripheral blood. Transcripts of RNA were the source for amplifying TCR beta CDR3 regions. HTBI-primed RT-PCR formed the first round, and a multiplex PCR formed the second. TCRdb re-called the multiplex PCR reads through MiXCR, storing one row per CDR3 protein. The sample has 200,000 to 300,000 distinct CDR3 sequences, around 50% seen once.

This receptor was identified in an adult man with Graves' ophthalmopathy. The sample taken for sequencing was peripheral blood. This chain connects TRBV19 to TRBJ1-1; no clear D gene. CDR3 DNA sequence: TGTGCCAGTAGGACAAAAGGGAGAGGCAACACTGAAGCTTTCTTT. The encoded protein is CASRTKGRGNTEAFF.